This T cell receptor beta chain was retrieved from a study of blood T cells in healthy people across ages. Study background: Template switching picked up about one barcoded beta molecule for each two T cells.

Regarding this clonotype: Its antigen is undetermined.

A second about 7 to 12 cycle PCR used barcoded and J-beta primers. TCRdb processed the 5' RACE reads anew with MiXCR; each CDR3 protein has one entry. The sample yields roughly 1,800,000 distinct CDR3 sequences, approximately 50% seen once. The V and J ends lost 10 bases and 8 bases respectively, with 11 bases between them. CDR3 length equals 11 residues. Germline V CDR1 and CDR2: SGHVS, FQNEAQ. Study results and caveats: Older age coincided with a roughly linear decline in TCR beta diversity per million T cells. The study lacked donor CMV status, which possibly confounded expanded clonotype changes.

This rearrangement joins TRBV7-8 to TRBJ2-2; no clear D. The sequence was obtained from a middle-aged woman in good health. Sequenced material: blood. In DNA, the CDR3 is TGTGCCACTCCCTTTAATGGGGAGCTGTTTTTT. This encodes CATPFNGELFF.